This entry lists 20 T cell receptor beta chains sequenced from one sample in a study of T cell repertoires in cytomegalovirus infection. TCRdb fed the reads into MiXCR, producing one record per CDR3 protein. This table holds 200,000 to 300,000 distinct CDR3 sequences, approximately 13% found once. Sequencing was carried out using PBMCs. These receptors were obtained from a human donor in good health (CMV status not recorded). Some clones in this sample may be carry-over from other donors' samples.

Ten or more counts support this clonotype. The chain combines TRBV12-3 or TRBV12-4 with TRBJ2-5; D might be TRBD2 (6 bases). Trimming took 3 bases from V and 4 from J, leaving 9 bases between them. The CDR3 consists of 13 residues. Here the CDR3 DNA reads TGTGCCAGCAGTTTCGGGGGAGGAGAGACCCAGTACTTC. Translated: CASSFGGGETQYF.

For the CDR3, the DNA is TGCAGTGCTAGACTAGCGGGGGTAGGTCGGCAAGAGACCCAGTACTTC. Translating it yields CSARLAGVGRQETQYF. The chain joins TRBV20-1 to TRBJ2-5; TRBD2 matches 10 bases. V lost 2 bases to trimming and J lost 2 bases; unmatched junction nucleotides: 8. This CDR3 has 16 amino acids. Germline V gene data show CDR1 as DFQATT and CDR2 as SNEGSKA (reference sequence).

This chain connects TRBV5-5 to TRBJ2-3; maybe TRBD1 (5 bases). V was pared by 0 bases and J by 1 base, with 12 bases between. This CDR3 comprises 16 residues. The germline CDR1 and CDR2 sequences are SGHKS and YYEKEE (reference sequence). The CDR3 DNA sequence: TGTGCCAGCAGCTTGGAGGGCCCCAGGGGCACAGATACGCAGTATTTT. It specifies CASSLEGPRGTDTQYF.

This clonotype has at least ten counts. The chain is built from TRBV19 and TRBJ2-2; D is uncertain. The CDR3 sequence is 12 residues long. The germline CDR1 and CDR2 sequences are LNHDA and SQIVND (reference sequence). Trimming shortened V by 1 base and J by 6 bases, and 3 bases separated the two germline ends. This CDR3 is CASSIVAGELFF. The CDR3 coding sequence is TGTGCCAGTAGTATAGTCGCCGGGGAGCTGTTTTTT. Variable domain in full (rest from reference TRBV19 and TRBJ2-2): DGGITQSPKYLFRKEGQNVTLSCEQNLNHDAMYWYRQDPGQGLRLIYYSQIVNDFQKGDIAEGYSVSREKKESFPLTVTSAQKNPTAFYLCASSIVAGELFFGEGSRLTVL.

This chain connects TRBV6-2 or TRBV6-3 to TRBJ1-6, with unresolved D. Trimming took off 2 bases at V and 8 bases at J, with 13 bases between the two ends. This CDR3 contains 15 residues. Germline V lookup: CDR1 MNHEY, CDR2 SVGEGT. CDR3 sequence reads: CASSYERNQYSPLHF. In DNA, the CDR3 is TGTGCCAGCAGTTACGAAAGGAATCAATATTCACCCCTCCACTTT.

This clonotype has ten or more counts. CDR3: CASTIGGEGAYEQYF. For the CDR3, the DNA is TGTGCCAGCACCATCGGGGGGGAGGGGGCGTACGAGCAGTACTTC. The rearrangement links TRBV28 to TRBJ2-7, with a tentative D call TRBD2 (8 bases). V was clipped by 7 bases and J by 4 bases, with 20 bases between them. Germline-derived CDR1 and CDR2 are MDHEN and SYDVKM. The CDR3 contains 15 residues.

This clonotype showed up many times. The rearrangement links TRBV6-2 or TRBV6-3 to TRBJ2-7; 11 bases fit TRBD2. V shed 3 bases, J shed 4 bases, and the junction held 11 bases outside the gene matches. Per germline, CDR1 MNHEY and CDR2 SVGEGT. The CDR3 extends over 17 amino acids. In DNA, the CDR3 is TGTGCCAGCAGTTATGACCTAGCGGGAGGCGTACTATACGAGCAGTACTTC. Protein product: CASSYDLAGGVLYEQYF.

This clonotype was observed at least ten times. The CDR3 loop is CASTLFLSGTVISGANVLTF. CDR3 nucleotides: TGTGCCAGCACCCTATTCCTGTCGGGGACAGTCATCTCTGGGGCCAACGTCCTGACTTTC. The V call is TRBV7-2, the J call TRBJ2-6; TRBD1 matches 7 bases. The V gene's germline CDR1 is SGHTA and CDR2 FQGNSA. Trimming at V came to 7 bases and at J to 0 bases, leaving 18 bases not matched to a gene. The CDR3 is 20 amino acids.

The chain combines TRBV14 with TRBJ2-5; TRBD2 might be the D (6 bases). Germline V gene data show CDR1 as SGHDN and CDR2 as FVKESK. Trimming left V 11 bases short and J 1 base short, with 11 bases between. The CDR3 contains 12 residues. CDR3 DNA: TGTGCCGGGAGGACTTCCCAAGAGACCCAGTACTTC. Its protein product is CAGRTSQETQYF.

The chain uses TRBV29-1 and TRBJ1-1, with D possibly matching TRBD1 (5 bases). The CDR3 contains 13 residues. V lost 6 bases, J lost 0 bases, and 11 bases lay in between. CDR1 and CDR2 (germline): SQVTM, ANQGSEA. The CDR3 loop reads CSVRELVNTEAFF. The CDR3 DNA follows: TGCAGCGTCAGGGAGTTGGTGAACACTGAAGCTTTCTTT.

This clonotype was picked up a small number of times. V usage is TRBV4-3 and J usage is TRBJ2-2; 7 bases match TRBD2. Germline CDR1 and CDR2: LGHNA and YSLEER. V was clipped by 4 bases and J by 4 bases; unmatched bases: 9. The CDR3 covers 16 residues. The CDR3 loop reads CASSLLFGGSTGELFF. CDR3 bases: TGCGCCAGCAGCCTATTATTCGGGGGGTCCACCGGGGAGCTGTTTTTT.

This clonotype was seen more than once but under ten times. V gene TRBV7-2 combines with J gene TRBJ1-2; tentatively, D is TRBD1 (5 bases). The CDR3 consists of 13 residues. Trimming removed 5 bases at V and 6 bases at J, with 13 bases between. CDR1 is SGHTA, CDR2 FQGNSA, per germline. DNA of the CDR3: TGTGCCAGCAGCCCCCTGAGGGGCAATGGCTACACCTTC. This translates into CASSPLRGNGYTF.

In this sample, this clonotype turned up a few times. V is TRBV29-1 and J is TRBJ1-1, with D hard to call. The germline V gene encodes CDR1 SQVTM and CDR2 ANQGSEA. The CDR3 is made up of 11 amino acids. V was cut by 8 bases and J by 7 bases, with 14 bases left in between. The CDR3, as DNA: TGCAGCTTAAAGGATGCGGGTGAAGCTTTCTTT. Amino acid sequence: CSLKDAGEAFF.

DNA for the CDR3: TGTGCCAGCAGCTTAGGTCGCAGGGGGCAGGAGACCCAGTACTTC. This codes for CASSLGRRGQETQYF. The chain employs TRBV28 and TRBJ2-5, with 8 bases that match TRBD1. V was clipped by 6 bases and J by 5 bases; unmatched bases: 11. Germline V gives CDR1 MDHEN, CDR2 SYDVKM. This CDR3 contains 15 residues.

The CDR3 here is CASSRLGYNSPLHF. The CDR3 coding sequence is TGTGCCAGCTCTCGTCTCGGCTATAATTCACCCCTCCACTTT. The genes are TRBV6-2 or TRBV6-3 and TRBJ1-6; D is uncertain. Per the germline V gene, CDR1 is MNHEY and CDR2 is SVGEGT. V lost 8 bases and J lost 3, with 11 bases in between. CDR3 length: 14 amino acids.

This clonotype was observed many times. This sequence joins TRBV7-6 and TRBJ2-1, with 13 bases aligning to TRBD2. The ends lost 5 bases at V and 8 bases at J; junction bases unmatched: 6. Germline loops: CDR1 SGHVS, CDR2 FNYEAQ. CDR3 length: 15 amino acids. The CDR3 region has the DNA TGTGCCAGCAGCCCCACTAGCGGGGGGGCCTATGAGCAGTTCTTC. It yields the protein CASSPTSGGAYEQFF.

This clonotype was found many times. The gene calls are TRBV4-3 and TRBJ2-4; maybe TRBD1 (5 bases). Germline assignment: CDR1 LGHNA and CDR2 YSLEER. This CDR3 comprises 17 residues. Trimming cost V 0 bases and J 6 bases, with 18 bases left between them. The CDR3 region has the DNA TGCGCCAGCAGCCAAGACCCCTTTGGGGCGTCGGGAAACATTCAGTACTTC. Translation: CASSQDPFGASGNIQYF.

This clonotype has a count of ten or more. The V call is TRBV11-2, the J call TRBJ1-4; 9 bases fit TRBD1. The V segment lost 5 bases and the J segment 7 bases; nucleotides outside the gene matches: 8. The germline V gene has CDR1 SGHAT and CDR2 FQNNGV. This CDR3 spans 15 amino acids. This CDR3 reads CASSQDRGRVEKLFF. As DNA, the CDR3 is TGTGCCAGCAGCCAAGACAGGGGGAGGGTTGAAAAACTGTTTTTT.

This clonotype was seen many times. J is TRBJ2-3 and V is TRBV7-2, with TRBD2 identical over 10 bases. The CDR3 is 17 residues long. Losses at the gene ends were 1 base for V and 4 bases for J; bases not matched to a gene: 8. From germline, CDR1 is SGHTA and CDR2 FQGNSA. CDR3: CASSLVSSGSRADTQYF. CDR3 in DNA: TGTGCCAGCAGCTTAGTTTCTAGCGGGAGTAGGGCAGATACGCAGTATTTT.

This clonotype was recorded at least ten times. The germline gene is not matched at one end of the junction; a read error may be the cause. The J gene is TRBJ1-1, the V gene TRBV20-1; D is possibly TRBD1 (5 bases). Per germline, CDR1 DFQATT and CDR2 SNEGSKA (reference sequence). The CDR3 sequence is 12 residues long. The CDR3 sequence is CNASPPQGVAFF. As DNA, the CDR3 is TGCAATGCTAGCCCTCCGCAGGGAGTAGCTTTCTTT.